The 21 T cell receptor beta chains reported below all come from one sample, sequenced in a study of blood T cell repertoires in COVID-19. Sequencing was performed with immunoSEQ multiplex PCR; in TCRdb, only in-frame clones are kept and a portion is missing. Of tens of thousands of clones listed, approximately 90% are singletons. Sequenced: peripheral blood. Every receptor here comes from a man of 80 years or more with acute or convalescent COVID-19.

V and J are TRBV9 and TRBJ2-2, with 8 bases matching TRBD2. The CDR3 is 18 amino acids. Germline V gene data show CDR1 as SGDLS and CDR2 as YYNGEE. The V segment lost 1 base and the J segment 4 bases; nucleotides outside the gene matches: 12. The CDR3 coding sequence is TGTGCCAGCAGCGTATTGGTGACGGGGGGGCAGAGCACCGGGGAGCTGTTTTTT. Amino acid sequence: CASSVLVTGGQSTGELFF.

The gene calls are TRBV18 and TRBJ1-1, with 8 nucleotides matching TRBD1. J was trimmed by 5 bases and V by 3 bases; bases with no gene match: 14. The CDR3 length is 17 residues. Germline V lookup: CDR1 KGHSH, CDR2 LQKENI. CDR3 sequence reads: CASSPESRGRGRTEAFF. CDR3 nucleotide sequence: TGTGCCAGCTCACCTGAGAGCAGGGGGCGAGGGAGGACTGAAGCTTTCTTT.

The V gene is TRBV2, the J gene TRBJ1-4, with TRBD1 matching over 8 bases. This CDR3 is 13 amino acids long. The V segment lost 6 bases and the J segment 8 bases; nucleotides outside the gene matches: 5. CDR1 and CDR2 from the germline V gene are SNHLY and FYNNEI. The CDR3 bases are TGTGCCAGCAGGAAGGGACAGGACGAAAAACTGTTTTTT. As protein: CASRKGQDEKLFF.

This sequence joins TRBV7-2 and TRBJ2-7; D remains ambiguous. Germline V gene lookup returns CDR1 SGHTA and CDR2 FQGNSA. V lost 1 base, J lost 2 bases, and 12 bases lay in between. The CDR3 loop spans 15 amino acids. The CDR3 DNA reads TGTGCCAGCAGCTTAGGTGGCGCCAGGACCTACGAGCAGTACTTC. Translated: CASSLGGARTYEQYF.

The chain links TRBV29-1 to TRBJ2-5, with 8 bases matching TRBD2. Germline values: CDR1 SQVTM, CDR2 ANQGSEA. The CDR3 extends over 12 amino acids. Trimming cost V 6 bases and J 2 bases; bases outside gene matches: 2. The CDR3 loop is CSVGGGQETQYF. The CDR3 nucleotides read TGCAGCGTCGGGGGGGGTCAAGAGACCCAGTACTTC.

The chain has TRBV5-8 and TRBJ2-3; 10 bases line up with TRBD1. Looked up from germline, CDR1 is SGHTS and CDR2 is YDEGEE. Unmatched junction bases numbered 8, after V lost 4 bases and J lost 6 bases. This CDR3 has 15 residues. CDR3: CASSDRQGARDTQYF. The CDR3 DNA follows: TGTGCCAGCAGCGATAGACAGGGGGCTAGGGATACGCAGTATTTT.

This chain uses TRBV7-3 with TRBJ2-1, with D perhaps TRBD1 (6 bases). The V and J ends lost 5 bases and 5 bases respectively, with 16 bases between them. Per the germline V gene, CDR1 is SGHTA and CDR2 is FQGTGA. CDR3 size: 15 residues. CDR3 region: CASSQTGGQNNEQFF. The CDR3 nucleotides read TGTGCCAGCAGCCAGACTGGGGGCCAAAACAATGAGCAGTTCTTC.

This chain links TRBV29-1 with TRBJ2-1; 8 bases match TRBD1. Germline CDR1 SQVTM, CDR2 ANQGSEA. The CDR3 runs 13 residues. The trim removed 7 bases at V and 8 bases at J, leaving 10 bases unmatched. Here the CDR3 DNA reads TGCAGCGCAAGACTCACGACAGGGGATGAGCAGTTCTTC. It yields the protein CSARLTTGDEQFF.

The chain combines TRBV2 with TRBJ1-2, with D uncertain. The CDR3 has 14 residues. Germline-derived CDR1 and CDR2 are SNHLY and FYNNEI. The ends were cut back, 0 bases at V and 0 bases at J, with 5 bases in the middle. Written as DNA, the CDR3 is TGTGCCAGCAGTGAAGCGGCAGCTAACTATGGCTACACCTTC. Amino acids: CASSEAAANYGYTF.

The DNA of the CDR3 is TGTGCCAGCAGCTTGGAAGGTCGGGGGGCAGGGTCCTACGAGCAGTACTTC. Protein sequence: CASSLEGRGAGSYEQYF. This chain connects TRBV5-4 to TRBJ2-7; D may be TRBD2 (7 bases). V lost 0 bases and J lost 1, with 17 bases in between. CDR3 length: 17 amino acids. Germline V lookup: CDR1 SGHNT, CDR2 YYREEE (reference sequence). The full variable domain, completed using reference TRBV5-4 and TRBJ2-7, is ETGVTQSPTHLIKTRGQQVTLRCSSQSGHNTVSWYQQALGQGPQFIFQYYREEENGRGNFPPRFSGLQFPNYSSELNVNALELDDSALYLCASSLEGRGAGSYEQYFGPGTRLTVT.

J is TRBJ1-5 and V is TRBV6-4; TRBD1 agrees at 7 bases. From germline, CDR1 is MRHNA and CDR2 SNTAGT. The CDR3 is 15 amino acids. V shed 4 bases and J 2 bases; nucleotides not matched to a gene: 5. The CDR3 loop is CASSADGQGNQPQHF. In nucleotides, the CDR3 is TGTGCCAGCAGTGCGGACGGACAGGGCAATCAGCCCCAGCATTTT.

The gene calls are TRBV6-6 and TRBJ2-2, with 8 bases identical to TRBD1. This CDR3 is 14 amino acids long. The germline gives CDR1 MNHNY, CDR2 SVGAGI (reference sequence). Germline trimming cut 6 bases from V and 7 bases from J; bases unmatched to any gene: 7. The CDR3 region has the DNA TGTGCCAGCAGATCACAGGGGGTGAGCGGGGAGCTGTTTTTT. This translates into CASRSQGVSGELFF.

CDR3 residues: CASSPPGTAVGELFF. The CDR3 bases are TGTGCCAGCTCACCTCCCGGGACAGCCGTCGGGGAGCTGTTTTTT. The gene calls are TRBV18 and TRBJ2-2; TRBD1 aligns across 7 bases. In germline, CDR1 is KGHSH, CDR2 LQKENI. With V trimmed by 3 bases and J by 7 bases, 8 bases remained unmatched. This CDR3 comprises 15 residues.

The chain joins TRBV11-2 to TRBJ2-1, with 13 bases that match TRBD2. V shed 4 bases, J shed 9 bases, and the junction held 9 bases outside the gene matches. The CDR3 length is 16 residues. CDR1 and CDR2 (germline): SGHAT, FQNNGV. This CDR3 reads CASSSRLAGGPTEQFF. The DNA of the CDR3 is TGTGCCAGCAGCTCAAGACTAGCGGGGGGCCCCACTGAGCAGTTCTTC.

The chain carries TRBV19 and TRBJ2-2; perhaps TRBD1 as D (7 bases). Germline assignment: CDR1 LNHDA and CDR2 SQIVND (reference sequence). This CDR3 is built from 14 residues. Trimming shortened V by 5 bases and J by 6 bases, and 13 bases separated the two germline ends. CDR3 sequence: CASSRQGGAGELFF. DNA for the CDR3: TGTGCCAGTAGTCGACAGGGAGGAGCCGGGGAGCTGTTTTTT.

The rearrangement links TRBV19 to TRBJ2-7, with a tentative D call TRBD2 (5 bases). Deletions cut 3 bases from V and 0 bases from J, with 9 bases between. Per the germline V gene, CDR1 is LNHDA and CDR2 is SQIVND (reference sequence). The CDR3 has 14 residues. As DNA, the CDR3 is TGTGCCAGTAGTATGTTTGGGAGCTCCTACGAGCAGTACTTC. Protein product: CASSMFGSSYEQYF.

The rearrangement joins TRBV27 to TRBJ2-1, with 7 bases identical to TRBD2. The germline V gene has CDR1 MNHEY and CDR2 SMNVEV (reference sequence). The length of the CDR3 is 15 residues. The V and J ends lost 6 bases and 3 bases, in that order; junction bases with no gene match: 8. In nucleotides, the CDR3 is TGTGCCAGCAGCACCCGGGGAGGGGTCTACAATGAGCAGTTCTTC. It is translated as CASSTRGGVYNEQFF.

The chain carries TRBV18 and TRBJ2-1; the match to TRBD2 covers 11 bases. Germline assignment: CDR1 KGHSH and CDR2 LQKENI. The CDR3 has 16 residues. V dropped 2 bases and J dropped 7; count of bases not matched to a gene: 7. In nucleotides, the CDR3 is TGTGCCAGCTCACCATTGACTAGCGGGGAGGAGAATGAGCAGTTCTTC. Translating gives CASSPLTSGEENEQFF.

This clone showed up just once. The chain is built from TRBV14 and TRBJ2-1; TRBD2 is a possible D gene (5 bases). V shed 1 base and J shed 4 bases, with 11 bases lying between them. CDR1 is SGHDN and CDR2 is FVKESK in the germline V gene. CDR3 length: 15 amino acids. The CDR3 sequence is CASSQVRVAYNEQFF. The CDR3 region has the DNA TGTGCCAGCAGCCAAGTAAGGGTAGCGTACAATGAGCAGTTCTTC.

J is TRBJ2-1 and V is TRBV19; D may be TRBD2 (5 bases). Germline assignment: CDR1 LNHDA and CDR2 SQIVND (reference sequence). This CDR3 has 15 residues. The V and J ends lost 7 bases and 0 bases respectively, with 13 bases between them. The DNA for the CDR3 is TGTGCCAGTAATGATCGTGGGAGCTCCTACAATGAGCAGTTCTTC. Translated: CASNDRGSSYNEQFF.

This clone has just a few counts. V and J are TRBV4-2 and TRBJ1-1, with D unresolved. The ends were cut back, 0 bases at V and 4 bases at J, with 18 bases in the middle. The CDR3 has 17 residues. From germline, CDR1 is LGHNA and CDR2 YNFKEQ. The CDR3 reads CASSQDIAAPPGTEAFF. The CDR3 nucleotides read TGTGCCAGCAGCCAAGATATCGCCGCTCCCCCCGGCACTGAAGCTTTCTTT.